The clone carrying this T cell receptor beta chain was observed a few times. The target antigen is unknown. The data originate from a study of CD8 T cells in ankylosing spondylitis. Study findings and constraints: Reportedly, significant enrichment of disease-linked clones occurred in matched ankylosing spondylitis synovial fluid. In the blood and synovial fluid of reactive arthritis, some motif variants had been previously reported. Characteristic of ankylosing spondylitis blood, it appeared, was a TCR beta motif comprising about 8 highly homologous variants.

Germline CDR1 DFQATT, CDR2 SNEGSKA (reference sequence). This CDR3 is 15 amino acids long. Trimming shortened V by 6 bases and J by 4 bases, and 19 bases separated the two germline ends. As the method for making TCR beta libraries, quantitative 5'-RACE with molecular barcodes was used. TCRdb redid the calling of the 5' RACE reads with MiXCR, one entry per CDR3 protein. The data show 300,000 to 350,000 distinct CDR3 sequences, with roughly 11% seen just once and about a tenth held by the top ten. Sequencing was performed on blood, either unsorted or a sorted T cell fraction (not recorded which). The chain carries TRBV20-1 and TRBJ2-1; D may be TRBD2 (6 bases). The source of this sequence is a female donor with ankylosing spondylitis or in good health (not recorded which). The CDR3 sequence: CSATRDSKGYNEQFF. The CDR3, as DNA: TGCAGTGCGACCCGGGACTCAAAGGGGTACAATGAGCAGTTCTTC.